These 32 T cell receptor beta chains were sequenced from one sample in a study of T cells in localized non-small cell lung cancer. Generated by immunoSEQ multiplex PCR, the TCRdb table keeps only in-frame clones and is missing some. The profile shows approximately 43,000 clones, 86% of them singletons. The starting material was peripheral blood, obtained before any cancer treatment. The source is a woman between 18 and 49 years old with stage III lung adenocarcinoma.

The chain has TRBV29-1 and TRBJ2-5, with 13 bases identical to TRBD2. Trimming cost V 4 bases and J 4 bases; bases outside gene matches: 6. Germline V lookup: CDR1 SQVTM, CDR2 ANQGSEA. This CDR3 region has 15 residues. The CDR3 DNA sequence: TGCAGCGTTGGAACTAGCGGGGGGGTGCGAGAGACCCAGTACTTC. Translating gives CSVGTSGGVRETQYF.

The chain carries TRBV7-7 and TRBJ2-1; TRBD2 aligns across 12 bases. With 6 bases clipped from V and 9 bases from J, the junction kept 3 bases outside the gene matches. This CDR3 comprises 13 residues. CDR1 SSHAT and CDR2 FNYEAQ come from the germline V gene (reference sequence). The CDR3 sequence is CASRASGGGEQFF. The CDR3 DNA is TGTGCCAGCAGGGCTAGCGGGGGGGGTGAGCAGTTCTTC.

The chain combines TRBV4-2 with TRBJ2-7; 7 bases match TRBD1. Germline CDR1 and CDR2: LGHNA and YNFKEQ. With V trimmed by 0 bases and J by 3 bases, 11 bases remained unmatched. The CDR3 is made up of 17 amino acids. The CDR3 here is CASSQEQRNRGYYEQYF. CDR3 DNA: TGTGCCAGCAGCCAAGAGCAAAGAAACAGGGGTTACTACGAGCAGTACTTC.

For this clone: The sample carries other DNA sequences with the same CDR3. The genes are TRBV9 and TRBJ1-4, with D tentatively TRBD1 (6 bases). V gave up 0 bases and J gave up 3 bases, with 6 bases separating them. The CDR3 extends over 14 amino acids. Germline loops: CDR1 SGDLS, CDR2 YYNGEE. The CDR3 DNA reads TGTGCCAGCAGCGTAGGGGGGCCTAATGAAAAACTGTTTTTT. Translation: CASSVGGPNEKLFF.

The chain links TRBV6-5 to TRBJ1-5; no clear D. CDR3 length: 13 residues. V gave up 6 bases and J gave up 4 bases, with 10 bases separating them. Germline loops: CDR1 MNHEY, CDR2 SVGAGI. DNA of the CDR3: TGTGCCAGCAGACGCACCGGAAATCAGCCCCAGCATTTT. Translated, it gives CASRRTGNQPQHF.

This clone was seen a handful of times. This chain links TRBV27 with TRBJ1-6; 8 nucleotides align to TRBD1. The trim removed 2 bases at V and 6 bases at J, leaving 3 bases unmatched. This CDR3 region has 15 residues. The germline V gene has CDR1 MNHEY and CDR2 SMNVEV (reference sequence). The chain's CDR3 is CASSLGTGLNSPLHF. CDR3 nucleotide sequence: TGTGCCAGCAGTTTAGGGACAGGACTTAATTCACCCCTCCACTTT.

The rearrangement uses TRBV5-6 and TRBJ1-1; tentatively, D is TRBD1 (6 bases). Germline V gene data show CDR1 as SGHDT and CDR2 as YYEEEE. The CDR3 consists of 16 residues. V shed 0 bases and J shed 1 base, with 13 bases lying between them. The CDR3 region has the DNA TGTGCCAGCAGCTTGGGGGCAGGGGTCCGGAACACTGAAGCTTTCTTT. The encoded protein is CASSLGAGVRNTEAFF.

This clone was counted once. The CDR3 region is CASSSTGVSTDTQYF. CDR3 in DNA: TGTGCCAGCAGCTCTACAGGGGTGAGCACAGATACGCAGTATTTT. The V and J genes are TRBV7-2 and TRBJ2-3; 7 nucleotides match TRBD1. V shed 4 bases, J shed 0 bases, and the junction held 4 bases outside the gene matches. Germline CDR1 SGHTA, CDR2 FQGNSA. The CDR3 sequence is 15 residues long.

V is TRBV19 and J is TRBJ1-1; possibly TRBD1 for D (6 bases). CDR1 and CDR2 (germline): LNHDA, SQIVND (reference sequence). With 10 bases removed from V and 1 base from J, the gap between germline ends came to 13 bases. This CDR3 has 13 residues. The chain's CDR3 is CATQGHRNTEAFF. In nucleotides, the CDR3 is TGTGCCACTCAGGGACACCGGAACACTGAAGCTTTCTTT.

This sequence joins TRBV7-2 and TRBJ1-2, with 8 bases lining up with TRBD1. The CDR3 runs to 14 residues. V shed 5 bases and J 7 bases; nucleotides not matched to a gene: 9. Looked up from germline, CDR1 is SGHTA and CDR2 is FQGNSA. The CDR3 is CASSTRQGFGGYTF. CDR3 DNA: TGTGCCAGCAGCACCCGACAGGGGTTTGGTGGCTACACCTTC.

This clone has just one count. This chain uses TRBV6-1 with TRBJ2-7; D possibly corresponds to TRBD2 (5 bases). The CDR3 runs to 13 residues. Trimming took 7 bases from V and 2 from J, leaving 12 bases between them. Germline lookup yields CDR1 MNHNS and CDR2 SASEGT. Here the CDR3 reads CASTRAVTYEQYF. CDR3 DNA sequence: TGTGCCAGCACAAGAGCGGTAACCTACGAGCAGTACTTC.

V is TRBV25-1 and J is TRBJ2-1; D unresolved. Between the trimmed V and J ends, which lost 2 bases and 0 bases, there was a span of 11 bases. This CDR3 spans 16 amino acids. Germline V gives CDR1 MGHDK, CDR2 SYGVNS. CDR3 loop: CASSEVGSRSYNEQFF. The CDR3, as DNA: TGTGCCAGCAGTGAAGTGGGCAGCCGCTCCTACAATGAGCAGTTCTTC.

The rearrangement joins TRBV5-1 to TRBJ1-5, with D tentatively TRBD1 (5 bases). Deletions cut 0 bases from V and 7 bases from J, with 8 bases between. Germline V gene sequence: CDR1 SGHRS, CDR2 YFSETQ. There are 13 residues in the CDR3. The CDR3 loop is CASSLGGGQPQHF. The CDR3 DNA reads TGCGCCAGCAGCTTGGGTGGGGGACAGCCCCAGCATTTT.

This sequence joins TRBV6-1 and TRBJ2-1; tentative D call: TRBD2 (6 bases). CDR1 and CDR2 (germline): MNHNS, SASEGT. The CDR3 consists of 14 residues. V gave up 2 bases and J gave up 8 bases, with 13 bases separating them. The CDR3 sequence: CASSESGKRDEQFF. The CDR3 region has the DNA TGTGCCAGCAGTGAAAGTGGGAAGCGGGATGAGCAGTTCTTC.

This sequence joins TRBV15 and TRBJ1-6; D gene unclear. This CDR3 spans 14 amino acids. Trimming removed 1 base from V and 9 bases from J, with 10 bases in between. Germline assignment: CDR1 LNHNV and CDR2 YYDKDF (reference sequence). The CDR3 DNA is TGTGCCACCAGCAGAGGCACCGGAGGTTCACCCCTCCACTTT. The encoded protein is CATSRGTGGSPLHF.

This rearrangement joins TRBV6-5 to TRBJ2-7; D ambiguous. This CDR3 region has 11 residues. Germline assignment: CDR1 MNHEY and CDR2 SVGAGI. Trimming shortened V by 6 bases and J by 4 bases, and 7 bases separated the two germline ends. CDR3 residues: CASRVEYEQYF. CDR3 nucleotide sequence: TGTGCCAGCAGGGTCGAATACGAGCAGTACTTC.

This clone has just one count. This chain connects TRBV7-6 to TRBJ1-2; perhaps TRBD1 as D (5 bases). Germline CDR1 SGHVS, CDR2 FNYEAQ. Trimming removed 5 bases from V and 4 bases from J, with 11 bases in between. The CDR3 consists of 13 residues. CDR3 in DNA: TGTGCCAGCAGCCTCCCCAGGGTCTATGGCTACACCTTC. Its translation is CASSLPRVYGYTF.

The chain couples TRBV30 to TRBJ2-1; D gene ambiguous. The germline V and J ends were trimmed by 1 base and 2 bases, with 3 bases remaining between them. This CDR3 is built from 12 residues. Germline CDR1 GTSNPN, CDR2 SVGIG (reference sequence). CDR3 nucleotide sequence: TGTGCCTGGAGTGGACCCTACAATGAGCAGTTCTTC. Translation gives CAWSGPYNEQFF.

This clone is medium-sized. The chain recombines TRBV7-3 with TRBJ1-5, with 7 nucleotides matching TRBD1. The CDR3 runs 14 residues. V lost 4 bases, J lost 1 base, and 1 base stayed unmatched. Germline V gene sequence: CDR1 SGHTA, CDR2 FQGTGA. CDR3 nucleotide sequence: TGTGCCAGCAGCTCGGGACAGAGCAATCAGCCCCAGCATTTT. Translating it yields CASSSGQSNQPQHF.

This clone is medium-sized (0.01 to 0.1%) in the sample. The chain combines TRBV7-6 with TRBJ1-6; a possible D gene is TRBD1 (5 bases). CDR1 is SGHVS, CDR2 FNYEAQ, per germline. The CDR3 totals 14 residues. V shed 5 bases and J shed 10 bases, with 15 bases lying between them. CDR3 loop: CASSPRPGDSPLHF. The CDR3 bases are TGTGCCAGCAGCCCCAGGCCGGGGGACTCACCCCTCCACTTT.

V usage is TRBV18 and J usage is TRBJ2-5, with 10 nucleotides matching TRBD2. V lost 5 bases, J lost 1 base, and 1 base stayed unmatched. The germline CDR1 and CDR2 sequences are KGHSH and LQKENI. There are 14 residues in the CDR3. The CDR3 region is CASSERGGQETQYF. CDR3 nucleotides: TGTGCCAGCTCAGAGCGGGGGGGCCAAGAGACCCAGTACTTC.

CDR3 coding DNA: TGTGCCAGCACCGCCCAAAGGACAGGCTCCTACGAGCAGTACTTC. This translates into CASTAQRTGSYEQYF. The V and J genes are TRBV6-5 and TRBJ2-7, with 7 bases matching TRBD1. This CDR3 has 15 residues. Germline CDR1 MNHEY, CDR2 SVGAGI. Trimming at V came to 7 bases and at J to 0 bases, leaving 9 bases not matched to a gene.

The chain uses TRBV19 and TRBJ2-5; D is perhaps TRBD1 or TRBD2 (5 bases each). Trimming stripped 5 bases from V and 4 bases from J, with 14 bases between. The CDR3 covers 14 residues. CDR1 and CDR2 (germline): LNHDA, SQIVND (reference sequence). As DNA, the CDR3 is TGTGCCAGTAGTGCAGGGACCCGGGGAGAGACCCAGTACTTC. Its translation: CASSAGTRGETQYF.

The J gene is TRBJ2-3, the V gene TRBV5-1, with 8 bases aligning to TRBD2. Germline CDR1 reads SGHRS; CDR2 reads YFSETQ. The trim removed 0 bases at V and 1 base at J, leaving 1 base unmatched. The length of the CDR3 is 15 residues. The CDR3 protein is CASSLATSGTDTQYF. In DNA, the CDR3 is TGCGCCAGCAGCTTGGCGACTAGCGGCACAGATACGCAGTATTTT.

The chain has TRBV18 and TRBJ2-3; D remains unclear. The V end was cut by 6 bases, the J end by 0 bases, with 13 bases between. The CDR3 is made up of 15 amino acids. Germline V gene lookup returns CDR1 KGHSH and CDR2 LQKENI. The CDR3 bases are TGTGCCAGCTCCCTCCAGAGTGGGAGCACAGATACGCAGTATTTT. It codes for CASSLQSGSTDTQYF.

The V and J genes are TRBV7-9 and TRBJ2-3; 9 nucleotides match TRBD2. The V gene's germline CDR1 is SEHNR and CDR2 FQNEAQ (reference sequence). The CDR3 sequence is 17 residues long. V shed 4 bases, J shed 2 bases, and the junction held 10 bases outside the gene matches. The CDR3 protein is CASSWAGSGRDTDTQYF. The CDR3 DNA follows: TGTGCCAGCAGCTGGGCGGGTAGCGGGAGAGACACAGATACGCAGTATTTT.

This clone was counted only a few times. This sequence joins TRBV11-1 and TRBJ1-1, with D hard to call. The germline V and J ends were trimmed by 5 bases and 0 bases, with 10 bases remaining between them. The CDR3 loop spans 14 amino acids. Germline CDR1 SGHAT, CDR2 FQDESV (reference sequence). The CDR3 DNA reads TGTGCCAGCAGCCGAGTGGGCCTGAACACTGAAGCTTTCTTT. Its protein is CASSRVGLNTEAFF.

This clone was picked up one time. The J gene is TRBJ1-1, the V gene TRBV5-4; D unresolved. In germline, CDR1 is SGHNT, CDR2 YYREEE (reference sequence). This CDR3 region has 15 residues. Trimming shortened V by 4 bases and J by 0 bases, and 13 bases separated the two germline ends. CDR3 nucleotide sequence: TGTGCCAGCAGCCCCAAGAGCAACCTGAACACTGAAGCTTTCTTT. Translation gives CASSPKSNLNTEAFF.

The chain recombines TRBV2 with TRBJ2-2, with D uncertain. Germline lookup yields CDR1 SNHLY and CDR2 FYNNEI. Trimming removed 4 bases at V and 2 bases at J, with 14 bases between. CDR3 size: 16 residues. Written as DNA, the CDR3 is TGTGCCAGCAGTGCTGACTCCATCTATAACACCGGGGAGCTGTTTTTT. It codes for CASSADSIYNTGELFF.

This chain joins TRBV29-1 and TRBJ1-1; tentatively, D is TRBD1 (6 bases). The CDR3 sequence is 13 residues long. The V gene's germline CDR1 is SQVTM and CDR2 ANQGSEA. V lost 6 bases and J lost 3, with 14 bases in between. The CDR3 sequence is CSVLQGEYTEAFF. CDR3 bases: TGCAGCGTGTTACAGGGAGAATACACTGAAGCTTTCTTT.

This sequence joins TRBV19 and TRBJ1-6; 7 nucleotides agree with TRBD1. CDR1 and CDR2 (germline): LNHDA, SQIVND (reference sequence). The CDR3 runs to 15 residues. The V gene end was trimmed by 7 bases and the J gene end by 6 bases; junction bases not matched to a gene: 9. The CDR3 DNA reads TGTGCCAGTACCCCCCAGAGGGGGCGTAATTCACCCCTCCACTTT. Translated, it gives CASTPQRGRNSPLHF. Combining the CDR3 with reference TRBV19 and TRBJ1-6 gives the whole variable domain DGGITQSPKYLFRKEGQNVTLSCEQNLNHDAMYWYRQDPGQGLRLIYYSQIVNDFQKGDIAEGYSVSREKKESFPLTVTSAQKNPTAFYLCASTPQRGRNSPLHFGNGTRLTVT.

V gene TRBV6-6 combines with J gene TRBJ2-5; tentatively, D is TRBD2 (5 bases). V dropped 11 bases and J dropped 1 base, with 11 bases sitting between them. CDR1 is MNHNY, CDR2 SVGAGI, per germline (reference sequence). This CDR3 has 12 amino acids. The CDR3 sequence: CASGLTQETQYF. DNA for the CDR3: TGTGCCTCCGGACTGACCCAAGAGACCCAGTACTTC.